The 18 T cell receptor beta chains below come from one sample, sequenced in a study of circulating and synovial CD4+ cells in juvenile arthritis. TCRdb's copy holds only in-frame clones and misses some; the assay was immunoSEQ multiplex PCR. The sample yields fewer than 40,000 clones, just over 90% seen once. Sequenced sample: CD4+ T cells from blood. Source of these receptors: a human donor with juvenile idiopathic arthritis.

V gene TRBV28 combines with J gene TRBJ1-2; 9 nucleotides align to TRBD1. CDR1 and CDR2 (germline): MDHEN, SYDVKM. The CDR3 has 14 residues. V was clipped by 5 bases and J by 5 bases; unmatched bases: 6. The CDR3 sequence is CASSTTGGAYGYTF. The CDR3 nucleotides are TGTGCCAGCAGTACAACAGGGGGCGCTTATGGCTACACCTTC.

The chain links TRBV4-1 to TRBJ2-5; TRBD1 might be the D (5 bases). The V end lost 4 bases, the J end lost 2 bases, and 8 bases lay between the germline ends. The CDR3 spans 13 residues. Germline CDR1 reads MGHRA; CDR2 reads YSYEKL. The CDR3 DNA sequence: TGCGCCAGCAGCCGACAGCCTCAAGAGACCCAGTACTTC. It translates to CASSRQPQETQYF.

V and J are TRBV4-1 and TRBJ2-5, with 9 bases identical to TRBD2. Germline lookup yields CDR1 MGHRA and CDR2 YSYEKL. The CDR3 contains 15 residues. V was pared by 4 bases and J by 2 bases, with 5 bases of the junction left unmatched. CDR3 protein: CASSRAGGIQETQYF. CDR3 coding DNA: TGCGCCAGCAGCCGGGCGGGAGGGATTCAAGAGACCCAGTACTTC.

V is TRBV6-5 and J is TRBJ1-2; D is uncertain. The CDR3 extends over 13 amino acids. Germline values: CDR1 MNHEY, CDR2 SVGAGI. Trimming took off 8 bases at V and 2 bases at J, with 12 bases between the two ends. CDR3 nucleotide sequence: TGTGCCAGCTCTAAGCAACAGAACTATGGCTACACCTTC. Residues: CASSKQQNYGYTF.

V and J are TRBV19 and TRBJ2-5; D might be TRBD1 (6 bases). Germline V gene sequence: CDR1 LNHDA, CDR2 SQIVND (reference sequence). Trimming left V 3 bases short and J 5 bases short, with 16 bases between. The length of the CDR3 is 15 residues. As DNA, the CDR3 is TGTGCCAGTAGTATTTCTTCCAGGGGTGTGGAGACCCAGTACTTC. Its translation: CASSISSRGVETQYF.

V usage is TRBV2 and J usage is TRBJ2-3; D may be TRBD2 (7 bases). From germline, CDR1 is SNHLY and CDR2 FYNNEI. V lost 4 bases to trimming and J lost 1 base, with 18 bases between them. The CDR3 has 17 residues. CDR3 bases: TGTGCCAGCAGTGGAATTTTCAGGGGAGGGGGCACAGATACGCAGTATTTT. This encodes CASSGIFRGGGTDTQYF.

The genes are TRBV2 and TRBJ2-5; weak D call: TRBD1 (6 bases). With 7 bases removed from V and 2 bases from J, the gap between germline ends came to 14 bases. CDR3 length equals 14 residues. Germline lookup yields CDR1 SNHLY and CDR2 FYNNEI. CDR3 coding DNA: TGTGCCAGCAAGACCGACAGGAGTCAAGAGACCCAGTACTTC. Translated, it gives CASKTDRSQETQYF.

This chain joins TRBV9 and TRBJ2-7; 11 nucleotides match TRBD2. V was clipped by 2 bases and J by 5 bases; unmatched bases: 6. The CDR3 consists of 15 residues. The V gene's germline CDR1 is SGDLS and CDR2 YYNGEE. The CDR3 region is CASSVTSGIVDEQYF. The CDR3 nucleotides read TGTGCCAGCAGCGTGACTAGCGGGATAGTAGACGAGCAGTACTTC.

J is TRBJ2-6 and V is TRBV30; 10 nucleotides line up with TRBD1. V lost 3 bases and J lost 0; bases outside the gene matches: 5. Germline CDR1 reads GTSNPN; CDR2 reads SVGIG (reference sequence). The CDR3 totals 17 residues. In DNA, the CDR3 is TGTGCCTGGAGGCCCGGGACAGGGGTCTCTGGGGCCAACGTCCTGACTTTC. Its translation: CAWRPGTGVSGANVLTF.

The chain carries TRBV5-8 and TRBJ2-1; 9 bases fit TRBD2. The V gene's germline CDR1 is SGHTS and CDR2 YDEGEE. The CDR3 is 17 residues long. V lost 3 bases, J lost 3 bases, and 10 bases stayed unmatched. The CDR3 nucleotides read TGTGCCAGCAGCTCGACACGGACTAGCGAGATCTACAATGAGCAGTTCTTC. Protein product: CASSSTRTSEIYNEQFF.

The chain couples TRBV28 to TRBJ1-4; the match to TRBD1 covers 10 bases. J gave up 7 bases and V 4 bases, and 6 bases lay outside the gene matches. The CDR3 has 15 residues. The V gene's germline CDR1 is MDHEN and CDR2 SYDVKM. CDR3 in amino acids: CASSSRTGGVEKLFF. The CDR3 coding sequence is TGTGCCAGCAGTTCTCGGACAGGGGGGGTTGAAAAACTGTTTTTT.

The J gene is TRBJ1-1, the V gene TRBV6-1, with D unresolved. The CDR3 has 13 amino acids. V lost 6 bases, J lost 1 base, and 9 bases lay in between. Per the germline V gene, CDR1 is MNHNS and CDR2 is SASEGT. DNA for the CDR3: TGTGCCAGCAGCGCAGTAAGGAACACTGAAGCTTTCTTT. This codes for CASSAVRNTEAFF.

V usage is TRBV13 and J usage is TRBJ1-1; 7 nucleotides match TRBD1. The CDR3 is 13 amino acids. Germline CDR1 is PRHDT and CDR2 is FYEKMQ (reference sequence). V lost 4 bases, J lost 4 bases, and 3 bases stayed unmatched. Here the CDR3 DNA reads TGTGCCAGCAGCTCCAGGGGGAGCACTGAAGCTTTCTTT. It translates to CASSSRGSTEAFF.

V usage is TRBV19 and J usage is TRBJ2-3, with 7 nucleotides matching TRBD1. The CDR3 has 14 residues. Germline V gene data show CDR1 as LNHDA and CDR2 as SQIVND (reference sequence). Unmatched junction bases numbered 4, after V lost 5 bases and J lost 2 bases. CDR3 loop: CASSVGGFTDTQYF. In DNA form, the CDR3 reads TGTGCCAGTAGTGTAGGGGGCTTCACAGATACGCAGTATTTT.

The table lists this clone with a few counts. V is TRBV19 and J is TRBJ2-2, with D hard to call. The germline V gene has CDR1 LNHDA and CDR2 SQIVND (reference sequence). The CDR3 runs to 16 residues. V was cut by 3 bases and J by 2 bases, with 13 bases left in between. The DNA of the CDR3 is TGTGCCAGTAGTATTGGTCTGGGCAGCAACACCGGGGAGCTGTTTTTT. Protein sequence: CASSIGLGSNTGELFF.

This CDR3 reads CASSHPWGGYEQYF. CDR3 nucleotide sequence: TGCGCCAGCAGCCACCCGTGGGGGGGCTACGAGCAGTACTTC. The chain recombines TRBV4-1 with TRBJ2-7; TRBD2 agrees at 7 bases. The CDR3 loop spans 14 amino acids. Germline loops: CDR1 MGHRA, CDR2 YSYEKL. Trimming removed 3 bases from V and 3 bases from J; junction bases left unmatched: 5.

The V and J genes are TRBV7-7 and TRBJ2-5; 9 bases line up with TRBD2. V trimming: 1 base; J trimming: 5 bases; junction bases outside the gene matches: 8. Germline V gene sequence: CDR1 SSHAT, CDR2 FNYEAQ (reference sequence). This CDR3 contains 16 residues. Here the CDR3 DNA reads TGTGCCAGCAGCTTAGGACGGGTAGCGGGAGTGGAGACCCAGTACTTC. This encodes CASSLGRVAGVETQYF.

This clone has a single count. The V call is TRBV10-3, the J call TRBJ2-3; 7 bases agree with TRBD2. CDR1 is ENHRY and CDR2 is SYGVKD in the germline V gene. The trim removed 1 base at V and 2 bases at J, leaving 6 bases unmatched. This CDR3 is built from 16 residues. The CDR3 sequence is CAISEYERGYTDTQYF. The CDR3 nucleotides are TGTGCCATCAGTGAGTATGAGCGGGGCTACACAGATACGCAGTATTTT.